The 29 T cell receptor beta chains in this list originate from one sample, sequenced in a study of HIV-infected patients and healthy controls. All unsorted peripheral T cells were captured because whole blood was used without fractionation. Around 530 ng RNA was reverse transcribed with alpha and beta constant-region primers. Using multiplexing indices, alpha and beta chain libraries were generated apart by chain-specific third strand synthesis. Via MiXCR, TCRdb re-called the 5' RACE reads, giving one row per CDR3 protein. The sample contains about 16,000 distinct CDR3 sequences, 9.4% of which appear only once. What was sequenced was blood. Receptors were obtained from an adult in good health.

This clonotype was seen many times. The CDR3 sequence: CASSLGGEQFF. For the CDR3, the DNA is TGCGCCAGCAGCTTGGGGGGTGAGCAGTTCTTC. The chain uses TRBV5-1 and TRBJ2-1; D call uncertain. The ends were cut back, 0 bases at V and 9 bases at J, with 4 bases in the middle. CDR1 is SGHRS, CDR2 YFSETQ, per germline. CDR3 length: 11 residues.

The chain uses TRBV19 and TRBJ1-2; D is unresolved. CDR3 size: 19 residues. Germline V gene sequence: CDR1 LNHDA, CDR2 SQIVND (reference sequence). V gave up 4 bases and J gave up 4 bases, with 28 bases separating them. The CDR3 coding sequence is TGTGCCAGTAGTACCCATCATCGAAGTCTCGGACTACAACCCTATGGCTACACCTTC. Translation: CASSTHHRSLGLQPYGYTF.

By share, this clonotype ranks as medium-sized. The rearrangement links TRBV10-3 to TRBJ2-5, with a tentative D call TRBD1 (5 bases). Trimming took off 6 bases at V and 2 bases at J, with 10 bases between the two ends. Germline V CDR1 and CDR2: ENHRY, SYGVKD. The CDR3 totals 13 residues. The CDR3 DNA follows: TGTGCCATCAGCGTCCAGGGACAAGAGACCCAGTACTTC. The encoded protein is CAISVQGQETQYF.

The genes are TRBV19 and TRBJ1-2; D not certain. V was pared by 11 bases and J by 0 bases, with 13 bases between. Germline values: CDR1 LNHDA, CDR2 SQIVND (reference sequence). The CDR3 runs 13 residues. CDR3 amino acids: CAASSLANYGYTF. DNA for the CDR3: TGTGCCGCTAGTAGCTTAGCTAACTATGGCTACACCTTC.

This clonotype was seen a few times. This rearrangement joins TRBV7-2 to TRBJ2-5; maybe TRBD1 (6 bases). The CDR3 covers 14 residues. V was trimmed by 4 bases and J by 3 bases, leaving 12 bases between them. The germline V gene has CDR1 SGHTA and CDR2 FQGNSA. The CDR3 DNA sequence: TGTGCCAGCAGCTACGGACAGACTAAAGAGACCCAGTACTTC. This sequence encodes CASSYGQTKETQYF.

The chain recombines TRBV19 with TRBJ1-5; D not resolved. The V gene's germline CDR1 is LNHDA and CDR2 SQIVND (reference sequence). V lost 3 bases and J lost 5, with 11 bases in between. The CDR3 is made up of 14 amino acids. The chain's CDR3 is CASSILESHQPQHF. The CDR3 DNA reads TGTGCCAGTAGTATTTTGGAAAGCCATCAGCCCCAGCATTTT.

In this sample, this clonotype turned up many times. The rearrangement joins TRBV28 to TRBJ1-5; D is ambiguous. V was trimmed by 2 bases and J by 7 bases, leaving 3 bases between them. The length of the CDR3 is 11 residues. Germline loops: CDR1 MDHEN, CDR2 SYDVKM. The CDR3 spells CASSLGQPQHF. The CDR3 DNA reads as TGTGCCAGCAGTTTAGGGCAGCCCCAGCATTTT.

This clonotype came up many times. The genes are TRBV6-1 and TRBJ2-5; 11 bases are a match to TRBD2. The CDR3 length is 15 residues. Germline lookup yields CDR1 MNHNS and CDR2 SASEGT. With V trimmed by 2 bases and J by 1 base, 0 bases remained unmatched. This CDR3 reads CASSELAGGQETQYF. The CDR3 DNA is TGTGCCAGCAGTGAACTAGCGGGAGGCCAAGAGACCCAGTACTTC.

By sample fraction, this clonotype is medium-sized. The chain is built from TRBV12-3 or TRBV12-4 and TRBJ2-5, with no clear D. The CDR3 is 14 residues long. The V end was cut by 3 bases, the J end by 2 bases, with 10 bases between. The CDR3 coding sequence is TGTGCCAGCAGTTTTCCCCCGTCGCAAGAGACCCAGTACTTC. Translation gives CASSFPPSQETQYF.

This clonotype was counted a few times. J is TRBJ2-1 and V is TRBV2; D possibly corresponds to TRBD1 (6 bases). The CDR3 totals 14 residues. Germline assignment: CDR1 SNHLY and CDR2 FYNNEI. The V gene lost 6 bases and the J gene lost 0 bases, with 9 bases spanning the gap. The DNA of the CDR3 is TGTGCCAGCAGACGGACAGACTCCTACAATGAGCAGTTCTTC. As protein: CASRRTDSYNEQFF.

The sample holds many counts of this clonotype. The J gene is TRBJ2-1, the V gene TRBV27, with unresolved D. V gave up 2 bases and J gave up 8 bases, with 16 bases separating them. Per the germline V gene, CDR1 is MNHEY and CDR2 is SMNVEV (reference sequence). There are 15 residues in the CDR3. Here the CDR3 reads CASSLPRRARDEQFF. The CDR3 nucleotides read TGTGCCAGCAGTTTACCAAGACGCGCTCGCGATGAGCAGTTCTTC.

V usage is TRBV6-5 and J usage is TRBJ2-1; D unclear. Between the trimmed V and J ends, which lost 1 base and 1 base, there was a span of 11 bases. This CDR3 has 16 amino acids. Germline CDR1 is MNHEY and CDR2 is SVGAGI. In DNA form, the CDR3 reads TGTGCCAGCAGTTACTTCTGGGTTAAATCCTACAATGAGCAGTTCTTC. Translated, it gives CASSYFWVKSYNEQFF.

This clonotype was recorded many times. V and J are TRBV19 and TRBJ1-5; no firm D call. V dropped 3 bases and J dropped 1 base, with 10 bases sitting between them. The CDR3 loop spans 15 amino acids. Germline lookup yields CDR1 LNHDA and CDR2 SQIVND (reference sequence). The CDR3 here is CASSMAGRSNQPQHF. The CDR3 DNA follows: TGTGCCAGTAGTATGGCCGGGAGAAGCAATCAGCCCCAGCATTTT.

This clonotype has a handful of counts. This rearrangement joins TRBV20-1 to TRBJ2-2, with D possibly matching TRBD2 (5 bases). Trimming removed 2 bases from V and 0 bases from J, with 13 bases in between. Germline CDR1 is DFQATT and CDR2 is SNEGSKA (reference sequence). The CDR3 is made up of 16 amino acids. For the CDR3, the DNA is TGCAGTGCTAGAACTTCGGGGTACGCGAACACCGGGGAGCTGTTTTTT. Translation: CSARTSGYANTGELFF.

The chain has TRBV9 and TRBJ1-1; the match to TRBD1 covers 12 bases. The J segment lost 5 bases and the V segment lost 3 bases, leaving 8 bases of the junction unmatched. From germline, CDR1 is SGDLS and CDR2 YYNGEE. The CDR3 spans 16 residues. The CDR3 region is CASSARGQGAETEAFF. CDR3 in DNA: TGTGCCAGCAGCGCGCGGGGACAGGGGGCTGAAACTGAAGCTTTCTTT. Full variable domain (remainder filled in from reference TRBV9 and TRBJ1-1): DSGVTQTPKHLITATGQRVTLRCSPRSGDLSVYWYQQSLDQGLQFLIQYYNGEERAKGNILERFSAQQFPDLHSELNLSSLELGDSALYFCASSARGQGAETEAFFGQGTRLTVV.

This clonotype was counted many times. The chain combines TRBV20-1 with TRBJ2-3; TRBD2 aligns across 10 bases. This CDR3 contains 15 residues. Germline trimming cut 6 bases from V and 8 bases from J; bases unmatched to any gene: 14. Germline CDR1 is DFQATT and CDR2 is SNEGSKA (reference sequence). The CDR3 spells CSASRTSGSKGTQYF. In DNA, the CDR3 is TGCAGTGCATCCCGGACTAGCGGTTCAAAGGGTACGCAGTATTTT.

This clonotype was found many times. This chain uses TRBV2 with TRBJ2-4, with 10 bases fitting TRBD1. Germline CDR1 reads SNHLY; CDR2 reads FYNNEI. This CDR3 spans 14 amino acids. V trimming: 4 bases; J trimming: 5 bases; junction bases outside the gene matches: 2. In DNA form, the CDR3 reads TGTGCCAGCAGTGGACAGGGGGCCGAAAACATTCAGTACTTC. It specifies CASSGQGAENIQYF. Full variable domain (missing parts from reference TRBV2 and TRBJ2-4): EPEVTQTPSHQVTQMGQEVILRCVPISNHLYFYWYRQILGQKVEFLVSFYNNEISEKSEIFDDQFSVERPDGSNFTLKIRSTKLEDSAMYFCASSGQGAENIQYFGAGTRLSVL.

This clonotype appeared many times. The V and J genes are TRBV3-1 and TRBJ1-5; D may be TRBD1 (5 bases). V lost 0 bases to trimming and J lost 9 bases, with 12 bases between them. CDR3 length: 14 amino acids. Looked up from germline, CDR1 is LGHDT and CDR2 is YNNKEL (reference sequence). CDR3 residues: CASSQERGFGPQHF. DNA of the CDR3: TGTGCCAGCAGCCAAGAAAGGGGATTCGGGCCCCAGCATTTT.

The CDR3 is CASNSQGASETQYF. In DNA form, the CDR3 reads TGCGCCAGCAACTCACAGGGGGCATCAGAGACCCAGTACTTC. This sequence joins TRBV5-1 and TRBJ2-5; 9 bases align to TRBD1. Germline V gene data show CDR1 as SGHRS and CDR2 as YFSETQ. This CDR3 has 14 residues. The V segment lost 6 bases and the J segment 4 bases; nucleotides outside the gene matches: 7.

This clonotype was seen repeatedly, ten times or more. The V call is TRBV7-9, the J call TRBJ1-1, with D maybe TRBD1 (5 bases). V lost 5 bases and J lost 6, with 10 bases in between. The CDR3 is made up of 12 amino acids. Germline V gene lookup returns CDR1 SEHNR and CDR2 FQNEAQ (reference sequence). This CDR3 reads CASSTTDAEAFF. The CDR3, as DNA: TGTGCCAGCAGCACGACAGACGCTGAAGCTTTCTTT.

Relative to its sample, this clonotype is medium-sized. The rearrangement links TRBV2 to TRBJ1-6, with D possibly being TRBD1 (6 bases). There are 15 residues in the CDR3. V was shortened by 6 bases and J by 10 bases, with 19 bases between the two germline ends. Per germline, CDR1 SNHLY and CDR2 FYNNEI. CDR3 DNA: TGTGCCAGCAGCCGAGAGCGGGGGGCCGGATCACCCCTCCACTTT. This gives the protein CASSRERGAGSPLHF.

This clonotype ranks as medium-sized (0.01 to 0.1%). The CDR3 region is CASSKTSGSTDTQYF. Here the CDR3 DNA reads TGTGCCAGCAGCAAGACTAGCGGGAGCACAGATACGCAGTATTTT. The chain combines TRBV6-5 with TRBJ2-3; 10 bases match TRBD2. Germline V gene lookup returns CDR1 MNHEY and CDR2 SVGAGI. V trimming: 6 bases; J trimming: 0 bases; junction bases outside the gene matches: 3. The CDR3 has 15 residues.

The sample holds many counts of this clonotype. The V call is TRBV4-1, the J call TRBJ2-1, with 8 positions matching TRBD2. The CDR3 is made up of 16 amino acids. V dropped 2 bases and J dropped 6; count of bases not matched to a gene: 9. Germline-derived CDR1 and CDR2 are MGHRA and YSYEKL. The CDR3 nucleotides read TGCGCCAGCAGCCAAATAGGCCAGGGGACTAGCAATGAGCAGTTCTTC. As protein: CASSQIGQGTSNEQFF.

Ten or more counts support this clonotype. The chain links TRBV4-3 to TRBJ1-1; 8 positions match TRBD1. This CDR3 is 15 amino acids long. Germline-derived CDR1 and CDR2 are LGHNA and YSLEER. Trimming took 1 base from V and 4 from J; bases not matched to a gene: 5. The CDR3 sequence is CASSQAQGASTEAFF. The CDR3 DNA sequence: TGCGCCAGCAGCCAAGCGCAGGGGGCTTCCACTGAAGCTTTCTTT.

This clonotype was detected many times. The chain combines TRBV7-2 with TRBJ2-3, with 11 bases that match TRBD2. CDR1 and CDR2 (germline): SGHTA, FQGNSA. The junction had 11 bases not matched to a gene; V was cut back by 4 bases and J by 5 bases. This CDR3 comprises 17 residues. In DNA, the CDR3 is TGTGCCAGCAGCTCCCCCCCCCTAGCGGGAGGAGTAGATACGCAGTATTTT. It encodes CASSSPPLAGGVDTQYF. Full variable domain (missing parts from reference TRBV7-2 and TRBJ2-3): GAGVSQSPSNKVTEKGKDVELRCDPISGHTALYWYRQSLGQGLEFLIYFQGNSAPDKSGLPSDRFSAERTGGSVSTLTIQRTQQEDSAVYLCASSSPPLAGGVDTQYFGPGTRLTVL.

This clonotype is judged medium-sized. The CDR3 region is CASSFYTEAFF. CDR3 bases: TGTGCCAGCAGTTTCTACACTGAAGCTTTCTTT. V gene TRBV28 combines with J gene TRBJ1-1; D unclear. This CDR3 region has 11 residues. Between the trimmed V and J ends, which lost 3 bases and 3 bases, there was a span of 2 bases. CDR1 and CDR2 from the germline V gene are MDHEN and SYDVKM.

This clonotype appeared many times. The chain employs TRBV20-1 and TRBJ2-1; D might be TRBD1 or TRBD2, each matching 5 bases. Germline V gene sequence: CDR1 DFQATT, CDR2 SNEGSKA (reference sequence). Trimming stripped 1 base from V and 5 bases from J, with 12 bases between. This CDR3 has 14 residues. As DNA, the CDR3 is TGCAGTGCTAGAGGGACTGGGGGAAACAATGAGCAGTTCTTC. Amino acids: CSARGTGGNNEQFF.

This sequence joins TRBV7-9 and TRBJ2-7; 7 bases map to TRBD2. J was trimmed by 3 bases and V by 5 bases; bases with no gene match: 10. This CDR3 has 15 residues. Per the germline V gene, CDR1 is SEHNR and CDR2 is FQNEAQ (reference sequence). The DNA of the CDR3 is TGTGCCAGCAGCCGGGAGGACGGGGAAGACTACGAGCAGTACTTC. Its translation is CASSREDGEDYEQYF.

In this sample, this clonotype is medium-sized. The V gene is TRBV7-9, the J gene TRBJ2-1; D is unclear. V lost 2 bases to trimming and J lost 4 bases, with 12 bases between them. The length of the CDR3 is 15 residues. Germline CDR1 reads SEHNR; CDR2 reads FQNEAQ (reference sequence). This CDR3 is CASSLSPDRYNEQFF. As DNA, the CDR3 is TGTGCCAGCAGCTTATCGCCCGACCGATACAATGAGCAGTTCTTC.